This T cell receptor beta chain was captured by sequencing in a study of blood T cell repertoires in COVID-19. Germline assignment: CDR1 MNHEY and CDR2 SVGAGI. V lost 5 bases and J lost 0; bases outside the gene matches: 5. The CDR3 covers 15 residues. The repertoire was sequenced with immunoSEQ multiplex PCR; TCRdb's copy has only in-frame clones and lacks some. This sample has approximately 210,000 clones; about 83% occur once, and the top ten carry less than 3.5%. The TCR sequence derives from a man aged 50 to 60 with active or convalescent COVID-19. This chain connects TRBV6-5 to TRBJ2-7, with 9 bases aligning to TRBD1. Sequencing was performed on peripheral blood. CDR3 DNA sequence: TGTGCCAGCAGTCCCCGGGACAGGGCCTCCTACGAGCAGTACTTC. Amino acids: CASSPRDRASYEQYF.